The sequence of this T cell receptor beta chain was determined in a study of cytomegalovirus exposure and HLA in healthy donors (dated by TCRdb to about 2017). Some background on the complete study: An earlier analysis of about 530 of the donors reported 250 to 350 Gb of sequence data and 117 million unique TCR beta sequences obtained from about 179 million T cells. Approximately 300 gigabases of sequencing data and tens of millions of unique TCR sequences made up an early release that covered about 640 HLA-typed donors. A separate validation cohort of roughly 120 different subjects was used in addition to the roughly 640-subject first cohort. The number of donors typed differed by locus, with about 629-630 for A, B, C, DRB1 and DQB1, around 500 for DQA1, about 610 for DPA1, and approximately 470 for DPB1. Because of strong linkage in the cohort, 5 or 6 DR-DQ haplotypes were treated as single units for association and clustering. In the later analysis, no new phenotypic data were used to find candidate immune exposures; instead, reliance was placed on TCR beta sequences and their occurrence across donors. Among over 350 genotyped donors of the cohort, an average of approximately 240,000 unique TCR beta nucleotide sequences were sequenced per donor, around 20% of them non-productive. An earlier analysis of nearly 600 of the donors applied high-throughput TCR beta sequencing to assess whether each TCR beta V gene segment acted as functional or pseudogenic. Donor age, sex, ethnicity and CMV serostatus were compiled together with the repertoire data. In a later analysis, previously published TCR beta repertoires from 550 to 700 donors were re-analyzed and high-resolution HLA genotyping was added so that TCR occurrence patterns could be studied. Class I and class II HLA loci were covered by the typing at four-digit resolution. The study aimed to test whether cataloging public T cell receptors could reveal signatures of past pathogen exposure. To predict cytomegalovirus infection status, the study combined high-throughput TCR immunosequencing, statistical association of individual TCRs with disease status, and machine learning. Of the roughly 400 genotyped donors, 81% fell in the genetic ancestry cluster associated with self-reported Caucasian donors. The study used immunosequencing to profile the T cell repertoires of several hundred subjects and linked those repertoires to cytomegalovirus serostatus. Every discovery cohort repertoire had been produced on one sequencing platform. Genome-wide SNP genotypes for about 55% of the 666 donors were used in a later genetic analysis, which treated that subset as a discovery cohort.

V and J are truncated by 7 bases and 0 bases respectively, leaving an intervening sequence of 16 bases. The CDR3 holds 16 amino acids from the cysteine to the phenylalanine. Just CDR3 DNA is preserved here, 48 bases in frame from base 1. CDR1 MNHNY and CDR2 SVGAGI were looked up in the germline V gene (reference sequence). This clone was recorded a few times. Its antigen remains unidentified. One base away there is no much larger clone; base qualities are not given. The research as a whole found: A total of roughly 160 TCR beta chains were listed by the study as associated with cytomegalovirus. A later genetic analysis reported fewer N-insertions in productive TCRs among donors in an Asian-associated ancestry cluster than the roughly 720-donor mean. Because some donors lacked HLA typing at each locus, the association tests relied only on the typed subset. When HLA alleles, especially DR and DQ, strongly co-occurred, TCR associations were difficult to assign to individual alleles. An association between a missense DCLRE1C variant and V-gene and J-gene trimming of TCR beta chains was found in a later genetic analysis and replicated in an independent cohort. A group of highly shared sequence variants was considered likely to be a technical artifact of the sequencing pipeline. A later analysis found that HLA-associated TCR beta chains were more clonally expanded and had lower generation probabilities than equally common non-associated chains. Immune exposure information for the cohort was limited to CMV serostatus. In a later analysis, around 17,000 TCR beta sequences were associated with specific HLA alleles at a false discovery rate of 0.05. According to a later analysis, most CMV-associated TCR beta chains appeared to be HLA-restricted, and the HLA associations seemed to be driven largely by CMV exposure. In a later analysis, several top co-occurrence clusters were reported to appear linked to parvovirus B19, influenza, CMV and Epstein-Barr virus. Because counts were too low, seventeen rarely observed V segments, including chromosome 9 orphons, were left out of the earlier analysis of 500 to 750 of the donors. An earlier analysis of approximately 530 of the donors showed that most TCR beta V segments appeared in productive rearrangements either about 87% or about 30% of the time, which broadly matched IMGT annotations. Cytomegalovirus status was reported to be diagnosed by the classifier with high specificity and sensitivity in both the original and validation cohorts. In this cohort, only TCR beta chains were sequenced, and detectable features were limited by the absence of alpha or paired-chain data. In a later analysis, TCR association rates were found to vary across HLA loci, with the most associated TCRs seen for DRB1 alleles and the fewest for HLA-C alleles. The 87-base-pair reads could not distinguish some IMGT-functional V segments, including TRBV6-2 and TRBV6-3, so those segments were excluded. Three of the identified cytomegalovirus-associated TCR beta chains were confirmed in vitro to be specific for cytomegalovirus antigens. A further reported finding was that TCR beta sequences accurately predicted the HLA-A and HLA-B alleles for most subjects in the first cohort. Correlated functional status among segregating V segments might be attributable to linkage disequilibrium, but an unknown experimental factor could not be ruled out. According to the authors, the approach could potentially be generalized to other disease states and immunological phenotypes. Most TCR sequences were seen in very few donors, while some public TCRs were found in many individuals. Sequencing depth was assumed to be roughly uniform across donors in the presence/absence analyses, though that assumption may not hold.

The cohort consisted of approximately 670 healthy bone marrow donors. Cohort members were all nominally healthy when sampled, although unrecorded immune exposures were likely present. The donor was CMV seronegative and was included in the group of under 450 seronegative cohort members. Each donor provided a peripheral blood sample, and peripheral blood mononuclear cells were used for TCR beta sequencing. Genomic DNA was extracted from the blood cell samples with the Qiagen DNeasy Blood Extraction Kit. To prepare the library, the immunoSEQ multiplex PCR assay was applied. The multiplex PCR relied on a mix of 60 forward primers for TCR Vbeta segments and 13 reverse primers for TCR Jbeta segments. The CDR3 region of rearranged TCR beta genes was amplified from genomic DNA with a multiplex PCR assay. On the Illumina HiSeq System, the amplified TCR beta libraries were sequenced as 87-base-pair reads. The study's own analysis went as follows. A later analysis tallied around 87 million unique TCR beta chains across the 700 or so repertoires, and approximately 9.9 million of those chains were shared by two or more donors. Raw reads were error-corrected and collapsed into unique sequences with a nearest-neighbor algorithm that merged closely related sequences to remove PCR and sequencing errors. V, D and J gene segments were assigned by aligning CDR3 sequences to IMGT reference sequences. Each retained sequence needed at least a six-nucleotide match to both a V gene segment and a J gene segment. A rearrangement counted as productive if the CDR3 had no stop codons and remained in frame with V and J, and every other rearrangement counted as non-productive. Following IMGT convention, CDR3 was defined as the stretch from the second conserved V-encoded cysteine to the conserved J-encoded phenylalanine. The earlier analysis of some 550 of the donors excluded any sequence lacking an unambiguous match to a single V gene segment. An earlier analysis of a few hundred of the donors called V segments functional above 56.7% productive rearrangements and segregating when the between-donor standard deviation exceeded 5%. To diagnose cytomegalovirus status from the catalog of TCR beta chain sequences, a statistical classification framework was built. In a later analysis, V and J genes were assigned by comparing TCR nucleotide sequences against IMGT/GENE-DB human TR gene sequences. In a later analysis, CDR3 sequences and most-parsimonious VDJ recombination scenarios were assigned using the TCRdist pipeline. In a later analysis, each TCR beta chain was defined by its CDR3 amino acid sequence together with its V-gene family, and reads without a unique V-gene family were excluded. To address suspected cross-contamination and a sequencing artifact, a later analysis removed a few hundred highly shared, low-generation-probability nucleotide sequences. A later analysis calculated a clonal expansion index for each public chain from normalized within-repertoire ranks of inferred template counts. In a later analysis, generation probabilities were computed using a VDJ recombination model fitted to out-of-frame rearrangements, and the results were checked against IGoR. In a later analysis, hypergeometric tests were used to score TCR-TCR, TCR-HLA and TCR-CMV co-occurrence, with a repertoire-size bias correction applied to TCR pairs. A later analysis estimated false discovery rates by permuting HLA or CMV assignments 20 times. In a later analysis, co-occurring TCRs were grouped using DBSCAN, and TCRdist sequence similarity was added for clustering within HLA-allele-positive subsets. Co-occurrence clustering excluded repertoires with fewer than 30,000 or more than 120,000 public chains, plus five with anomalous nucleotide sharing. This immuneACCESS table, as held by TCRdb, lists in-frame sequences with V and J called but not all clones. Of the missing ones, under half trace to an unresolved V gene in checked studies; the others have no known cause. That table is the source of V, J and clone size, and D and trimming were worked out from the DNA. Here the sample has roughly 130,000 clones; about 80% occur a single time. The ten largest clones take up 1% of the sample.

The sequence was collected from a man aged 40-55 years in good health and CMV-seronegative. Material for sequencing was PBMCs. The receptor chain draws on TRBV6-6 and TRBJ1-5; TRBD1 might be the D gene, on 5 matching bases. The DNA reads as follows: TGTGCCAGCACCCACGGGGGACTTTATAGCAATCAGCCCCAGCATTTT. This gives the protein CASTHGGLYSNQPQHF.